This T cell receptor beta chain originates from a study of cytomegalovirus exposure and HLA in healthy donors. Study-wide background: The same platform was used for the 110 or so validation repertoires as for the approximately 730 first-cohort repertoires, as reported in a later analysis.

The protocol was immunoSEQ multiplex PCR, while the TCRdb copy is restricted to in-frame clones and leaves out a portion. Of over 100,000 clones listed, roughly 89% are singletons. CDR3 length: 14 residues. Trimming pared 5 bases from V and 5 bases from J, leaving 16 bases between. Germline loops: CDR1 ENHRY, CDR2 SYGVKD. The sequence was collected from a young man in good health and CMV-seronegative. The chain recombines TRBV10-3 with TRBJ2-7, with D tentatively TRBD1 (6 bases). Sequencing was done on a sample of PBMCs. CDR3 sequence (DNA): TGTGCCATCAGTAACCCAGGGGAAGGGAACGAGCAGTACTTC. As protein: CAISNPGEGNEQYF.